This TCR beta chain appears in the sequencing data of a study of blood T cell repertoires in COVID-19. Seattle-derived patients entered the study during active infection and were followed longitudinally. Only in-frame clones appear in the TCRdb table, and some are missing; sequencing was by immunoSEQ multiplex PCR. The data show some 73,000 clones, roughly 85% seen once. Germline CDR1 is MNHNY and CDR2 is SVGAGI (reference sequence). Trimming stripped 2 bases from V and 6 bases from J, with 9 bases between. The length of the CDR3 is 13 residues. The chain joins TRBV6-6 to TRBJ2-3; D is uncertain. The origin of this receptor is a man aged 45-65 years with COVID-19, enrolled during active disease. Sequences were obtained from peripheral blood. This CDR3 reads CASSYLSSDTQYF. The DNA for the CDR3 is TGTGCCAGCAGTTACCTCTCGTCGGATACGCAGTATTTT.